What follows is one TCR beta chain and its context. Germline CDR1 reads SNHLY; CDR2 reads FYNNEI. The CDR3 has 14 residues. J was trimmed by 4 bases and V by 8 bases; bases with no gene match: 6. The protocol was immunoSEQ multiplex PCR, while the TCRdb copy is restricted to in-frame clones and leaves out a portion. The sample lists fewer than 300,000 clones, under 90% occurring once. These data are taken from a study of blood T cell repertoires in COVID-19. Study-level information: The cDNA or gDNA used as material had been derived from T cells, B-cell-depleted T cells, or PBMCs.

Sample: peripheral blood. The receptor comes from a woman aged 18-30 years with acute or convalescent COVID-19. V usage is TRBV2 and J usage is TRBJ1-1; 11 bases map to TRBD1. CDR3 amino acids: CASLRDRGVTEAFF. For the CDR3, the DNA is TGTGCCAGCTTACGGGACAGGGGGGTCACTGAAGCTTTCTTT.